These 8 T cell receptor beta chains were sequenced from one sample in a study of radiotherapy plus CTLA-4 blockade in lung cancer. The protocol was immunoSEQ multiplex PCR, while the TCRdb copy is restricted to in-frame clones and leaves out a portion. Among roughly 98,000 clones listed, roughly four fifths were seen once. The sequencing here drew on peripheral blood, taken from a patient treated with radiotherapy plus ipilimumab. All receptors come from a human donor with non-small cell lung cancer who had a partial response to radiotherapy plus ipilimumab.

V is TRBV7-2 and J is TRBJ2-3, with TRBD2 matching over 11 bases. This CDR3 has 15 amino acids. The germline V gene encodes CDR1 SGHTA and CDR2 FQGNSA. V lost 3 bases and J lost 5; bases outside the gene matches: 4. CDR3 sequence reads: CASSFLLAGEDTQYF. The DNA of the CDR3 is TGTGCCAGCAGCTTCCTACTAGCGGGAGAAGATACGCAGTATTTT. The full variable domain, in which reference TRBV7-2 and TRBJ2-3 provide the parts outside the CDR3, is GAGVSQSPSNKVTEKGKDVELRCDPISGHTALYWYRQSLGQGLEFLIYFQGNSAPDKSGLPSDRFSAERTGGSVSTLTIQRTQQEDSAVYLCASSFLLAGEDTQYFGPGTRLTVL.

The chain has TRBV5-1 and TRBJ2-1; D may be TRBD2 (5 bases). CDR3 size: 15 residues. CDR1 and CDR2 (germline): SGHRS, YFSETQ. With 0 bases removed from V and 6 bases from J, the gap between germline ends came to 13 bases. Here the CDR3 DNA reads TGCGCCAGCAGCTTGGGGGAGTTTTCGGGCAATGAGCAGTTCTTC. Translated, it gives CASSLGEFSGNEQFF.

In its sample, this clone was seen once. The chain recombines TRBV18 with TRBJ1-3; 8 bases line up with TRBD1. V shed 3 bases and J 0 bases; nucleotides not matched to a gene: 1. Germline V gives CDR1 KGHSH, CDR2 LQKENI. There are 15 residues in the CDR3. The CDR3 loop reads CASSPTGGSGNTIYF. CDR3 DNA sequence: TGTGCCAGCTCACCTACAGGGGGCTCTGGAAACACCATATATTTT.

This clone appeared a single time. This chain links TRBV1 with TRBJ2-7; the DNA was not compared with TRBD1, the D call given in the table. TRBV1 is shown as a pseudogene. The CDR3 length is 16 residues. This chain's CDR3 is CTSSQGGGQESYEQYF. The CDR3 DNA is TGCACCAGCAGCCAAGGGGGGGGACAGGAGTCCTACGAGCAGTACTTC.

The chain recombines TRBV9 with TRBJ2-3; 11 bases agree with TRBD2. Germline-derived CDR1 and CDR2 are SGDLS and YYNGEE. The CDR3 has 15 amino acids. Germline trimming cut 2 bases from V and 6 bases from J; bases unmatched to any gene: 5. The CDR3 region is CASSVSSGRSDTQYF. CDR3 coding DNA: TGTGCCAGCAGCGTTTCTAGCGGGAGGTCGGATACGCAGTATTTT. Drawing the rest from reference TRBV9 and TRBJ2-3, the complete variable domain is DSGVTQTPKHLITATGQRVTLRCSPRSGDLSVYWYQQSLDQGLQFLIQYYNGEERAKGNILERFSAQQFPDLHSELNLSSLELGDSALYFCASSVSSGRSDTQYFGPGTRLTVL.

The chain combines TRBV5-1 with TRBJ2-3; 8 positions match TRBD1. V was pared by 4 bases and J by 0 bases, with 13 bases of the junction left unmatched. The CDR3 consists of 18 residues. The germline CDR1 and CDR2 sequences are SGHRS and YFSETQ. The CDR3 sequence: CASSPHRGVDSSTDTQYF. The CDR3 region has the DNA TGCGCCAGCAGCCCTCACAGGGGGGTCGACTCTAGCACAGATACGCAGTATTTT.

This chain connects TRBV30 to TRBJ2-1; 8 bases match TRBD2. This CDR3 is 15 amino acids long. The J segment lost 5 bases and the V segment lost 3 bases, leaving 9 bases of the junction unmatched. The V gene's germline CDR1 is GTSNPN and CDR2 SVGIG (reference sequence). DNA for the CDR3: TGTGCCTGGAGCGGGAAAGCGGGAGTTGACAATGAGCAGTTCTTC. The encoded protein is CAWSGKAGVDNEQFF. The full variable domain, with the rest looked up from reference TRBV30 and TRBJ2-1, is SQTIHQWPATLVQPVGSPLSLECTVEGTSNPNLYWYRQAAGRGLQLLFYSVGIGQISSEVPQNLSASRPQDRQFILSSKKLLLSDSGFYLCAWSGKAGVDNEQFFGPGTRLTVL.

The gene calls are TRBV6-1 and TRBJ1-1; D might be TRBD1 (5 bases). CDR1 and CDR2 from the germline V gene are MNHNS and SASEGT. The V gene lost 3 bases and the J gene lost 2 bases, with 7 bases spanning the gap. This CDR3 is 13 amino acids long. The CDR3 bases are TGTGCCAGCAGTGACAGGGCCAACACTGAAGCTTTCTTT. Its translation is CASSDRANTEAFF.